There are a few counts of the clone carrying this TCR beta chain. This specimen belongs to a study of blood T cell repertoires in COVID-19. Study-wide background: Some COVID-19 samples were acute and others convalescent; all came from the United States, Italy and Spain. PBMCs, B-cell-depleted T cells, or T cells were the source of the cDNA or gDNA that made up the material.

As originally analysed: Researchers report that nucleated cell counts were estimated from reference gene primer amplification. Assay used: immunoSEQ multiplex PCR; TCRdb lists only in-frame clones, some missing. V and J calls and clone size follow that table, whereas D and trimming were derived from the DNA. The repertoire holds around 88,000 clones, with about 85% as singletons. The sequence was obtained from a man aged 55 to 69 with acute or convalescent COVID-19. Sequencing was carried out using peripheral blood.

The CDR3 region has the DNA TGTGCCAGCAGCCCTGACAGGGGTAACGACTATGGCTACACCTTC. This encodes CASSPDRGNDYGYTF. The chain is built from TRBV11-3 and TRBJ1-2; TRBD1 matches at 8 bases. J was trimmed by 3 bases and V by 5 bases; bases with no gene match: 8. The CDR3 has 15 amino acids. Germline CDR1 is SGHNT and CDR2 is YENEEA.